Each of the 10 T cell receptor beta chains below was sequenced from the same sample in a study of response to subunit inactivated influenza vaccine. One entry per CDR3 protein, called by TCRdb with MiXCR from the RT-PCR reads. This sample has around 520,000 distinct CDR3 sequences, with around 25% found just once. Sample: CD4+ T cells sorted from PBMCs, taken about 5 days after vaccination. The receptors here all came from a man in his forties or fifties who received an inactivated influenza vaccine.

This clonotype showed up just a few times. The chain recombines TRBV20-1 with TRBJ2-6; D is unclear. This CDR3 spans 15 amino acids. The V end lost 5 bases, the J end lost 0 bases, and 11 bases lay between the germline ends. Germline V gene sequence: CDR1 DFQATT, CDR2 SNEGSKA (reference sequence). As DNA, the CDR3 is TGCAGTGCTCCGCTACCCCGCTCTGGGGCCAACGTCCTGACTTTC. It specifies CSAPLPRSGANVLTF.

The rearrangement uses TRBV7-2 and TRBJ2-2, with TRBD1 matching over 7 bases. Trimming removed 5 bases from V and 8 bases from J; junction bases left unmatched: 11. The CDR3 is 15 amino acids. Germline V gene lookup returns CDR1 SGHTA and CDR2 FQGNSA. The CDR3 spells CASSPSTGRPGELFF. The CDR3 DNA reads TGTGCCAGCAGCCCTTCGACAGGGCGTCCGGGGGAGCTGTTTTTT.

This clonotype was seen only once. This rearrangement joins TRBV6-1 to TRBJ2-6; 16 bases align to TRBD2. The CDR3 length is 19 residues. The junction had 5 bases not matched to a gene; V was cut back by 6 bases and J by 0 bases. Germline V gives CDR1 MNHNS, CDR2 SASEGT. This CDR3 is CASSRGLAGGISGANVLTF. The CDR3 DNA reads as TGTGCCAGCAGCCGGGGACTAGCGGGGGGGATCTCTGGGGCCAACGTCCTGACTTTC.

This clonotype has only a few counts. This rearrangement joins TRBV12-3 or TRBV12-4 to TRBJ2-2; D tentatively fits TRBD1 or TRBD2 (5 bases each). V lost 5 bases to trimming and J lost 2 bases, with 12 bases between them. The CDR3 has 15 residues. CDR3 loop: CASSPAGRNTGELFF. CDR3 in DNA: TGTGCCAGCAGTCCGGCAGGGAGAAACACCGGGGAGCTGTTTTTT.

The V gene is TRBV29-1, the J gene TRBJ2-3; D may be TRBD2 (6 bases). Germline CDR1 and CDR2: SQVTM and ANQGSEA. The CDR3 extends over 13 amino acids. The CDR3 loop reads CCAAGRTTDTQYF. DNA for the CDR3: TGCTGCGCCGCCGGGAGAACCACAGATACGCAGTATTTT.

This clonotype showed up many times. The chain couples TRBV12-3 or TRBV12-4 to TRBJ2-1, with 12 nucleotides matching TRBD2. The CDR3 contains 15 residues. Losses at the gene ends were 2 bases for V and 4 bases for J; bases not matched to a gene: 0. In DNA, the CDR3 is TGTGCCAGCAGTTTACTAGCGGGAGGGTACAATGAGCAGTTCTTC. Protein sequence: CASSLLAGGYNEQFF.

The V call is TRBV29-1, the J call TRBJ2-3, with 8 bases identical to TRBD2. CDR1 and CDR2 (germline): SQVTM, ANQGSEA. V dropped 6 bases and J dropped 3; count of bases not matched to a gene: 5. The CDR3 is 13 residues long. CDR3 sequence reads: CSVTSGVTDTQYF. DNA of the CDR3: TGCAGCGTCACTAGCGGAGTTACAGATACGCAGTATTTT.

In this sample, this clonotype turned up many times. The V and J genes are TRBV12-3 or TRBV12-4 and TRBJ1-1; TRBD1 aligns across 7 bases. The V and J ends lost 6 bases and 1 base, in that order; junction bases with no gene match: 5. The CDR3 runs 14 residues. The CDR3 bases are TGTGCCAGCAGACCCACAGGGGAGAACACTGAAGCTTTCTTT. As protein: CASRPTGENTEAFF.

This chain connects TRBV11-2 to TRBJ2-7; unclear D gene. Germline CDR1 SGHAT, CDR2 FQNNGV. This CDR3 has 15 amino acids. V was cut by 5 bases and J by 4 bases, with 18 bases left in between. The CDR3 DNA is TGTGCCAGCAGCCTGGGCTTAGTTCAAGGGTACGAGCAGTACTTC. It encodes CASSLGLVQGYEQYF.

This clonotype was seen a few times. V is TRBV7-6 and J is TRBJ2-1; tentative D call: TRBD1 (6 bases). The CDR3 is made up of 14 amino acids. Germline-derived CDR1 and CDR2 are SGHVS and FNYEAQ. Trimming stripped 5 bases from V and 5 bases from J, with 13 bases between. The CDR3 sequence: CASSRPNRDNEQFF. In DNA, the CDR3 is TGTGCCAGCAGCAGACCGAACAGGGACAATGAGCAGTTCTTC.